Included here is one TCR beta chain sequence, with context. From its re-call of the 5' RACE reads, TCRdb lists each CDR3 protein once, without DNA. Listed are approximately 170,000 distinct CDR3 sequences; about 19% falls within the top ten. This sample is part of a study of T cells expressing NK-cell markers. In the study overall: HCMV serostatus: seven of eight sequenced donors positive, one negative.

The TCR sequence derives from a man aged 18-70 years in good health. The sample was blood T cells: a sorted CD56 or NKG2C T cell subset, CD4+ or CD8+ T cells, or bulk PBMC T cells (not recorded which).

The CDR3 reads CASSFGTGGHQPQHF. The V and J genes are TRBV5-4 and TRBJ1-5; no DNA is available, so the TRBD1 call from TCRdb remains unchecked. Germline CDR1 is SGHNT and CDR2 is YYREEE (reference sequence). The CDR3 totals 15 residues.